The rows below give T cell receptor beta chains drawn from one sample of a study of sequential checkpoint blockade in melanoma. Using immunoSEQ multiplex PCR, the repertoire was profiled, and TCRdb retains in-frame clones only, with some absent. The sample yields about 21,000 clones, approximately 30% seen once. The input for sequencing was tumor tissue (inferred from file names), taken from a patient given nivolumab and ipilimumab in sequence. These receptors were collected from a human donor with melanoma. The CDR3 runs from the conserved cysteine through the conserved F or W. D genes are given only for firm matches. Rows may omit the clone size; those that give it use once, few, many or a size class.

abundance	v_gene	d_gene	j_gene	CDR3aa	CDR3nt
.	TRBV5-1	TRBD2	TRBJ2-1	CASSPGLAGGFNNEQFF	TGCGCCAGCAGCCCGGGGCTAGCGGGGGGGTTCAACAATGAGCAGTTCTTC
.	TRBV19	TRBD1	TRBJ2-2	CASNAGTGLVMNTGELFF	TGTGCCAGTAATGCCGGGACAGGCCTCGTAATGAACACCGGGGAGCTGTTTTTT
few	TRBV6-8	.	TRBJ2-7	CASSLPGGREQYF	TGTGCCAGCAGTCTCCCTGGGGGGCGCGAGCAGTACTTC
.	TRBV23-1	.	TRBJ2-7	CASSQEDGSSYEQYF	TGCGCCAGCAGCCAAGAGGACGGGAGCTCCTACGAGCAGTACTTC
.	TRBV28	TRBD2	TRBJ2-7	CASSSPGLAGGRGEQYF	TGTGCCAGCAGTTCCCCCGGACTAGCGGGGGGCCGTGGCGAGCAGTACTTC
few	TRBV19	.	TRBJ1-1	CASSINRLGTEAFF	TGTGCCAGTAGTATAAACAGGTTGGGCACTGAAGCTTTCTTT
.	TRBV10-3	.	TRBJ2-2	CASVLKGSLNTGELFF	TGTGCCAGCGTTCTGAAGGGCAGCCTGAACACCGGGGAGCTGTTTTTT
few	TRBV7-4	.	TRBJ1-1	CASSLELATEAFF	TGTGCCAGCAGCTTAGAACTTGCCACTGAAGCTTTCTTT
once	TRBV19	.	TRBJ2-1	CASSAYSEYNEQFF	TGTGCCAGTAGCGCATATTCGGAATACAATGAGCAGTTCTTC
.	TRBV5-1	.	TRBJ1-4	CASSVGAAHEKLFF	TGCGCCAGCAGCGTGGGGGCGGCTCATGAAAAACTGTTTTTT
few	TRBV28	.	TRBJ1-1	CASSLEGREGKTFF	TGTGCCAGCAGTTTGGAGGGGAGGGAGGGGAAGACTTTCTTT
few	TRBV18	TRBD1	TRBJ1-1	CASSPRTGGPNTEAFF	TGTGCCAGCTCACCCCGGACAGGGGGACCGAACACTGAAGCTTTCTTT
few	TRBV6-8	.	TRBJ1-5	CASRGRVGNQPQHF	TGTGCCAGCAGGGGTCGCGTGGGCAATCAGCCCCAGCATTTT
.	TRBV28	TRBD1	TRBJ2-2	CASSLLPGQGPTGELFF	TGTGCCAGCAGTTTATTGCCGGGACAGGGCCCCACCGGGGAGCTGTTTTTT
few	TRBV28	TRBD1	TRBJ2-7	CASSSGQEDYEQYF	TGTGCCAGCAGTTCAGGACAGGAAGACTACGAGCAGTACTTC
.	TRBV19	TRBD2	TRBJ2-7	CASSSGLAGAEGEQYF	TGTGCCAGTAGTTCGGGACTAGCGGGAGCAGAGGGAGAGCAGTACTTC
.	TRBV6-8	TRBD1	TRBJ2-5	CASSGWRTGIETQYF	TGTGCCAGCAGTGGATGGAGGACAGGGATTGAGACCCAGTACTTC
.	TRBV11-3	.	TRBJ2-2	CASSLLGSDTGELFF	TGTGCCAGCAGCTTGTTGGGCAGCGACACCGGGGAGCTGTTTTTT
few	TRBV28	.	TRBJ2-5	CASSLIGYQETQYF	TGTGCCAGCAGTTTGATAGGGTACCAAGAGACCCAGTACTTC
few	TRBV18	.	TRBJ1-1	CASSADRNTEAFF	TGTGCCAGCTCAGCGGACAGAAACACTGAAGCTTTCTTT
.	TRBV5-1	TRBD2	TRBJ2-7	CASSLEASGRSYEQYF	TGCGCCAGCAGCTTGGAGGCTAGCGGGAGATCCTACGAGCAGTACTTC
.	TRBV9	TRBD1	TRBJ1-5	CASSEGTGGFQPQHF	TGTGCCAGCAGTGAAGGTACAGGGGGTTTTCAGCCCCAGCATTTT
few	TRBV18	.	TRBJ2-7	CASTLTDRPYEQYF	TGTGCCAGCACACTTACCGACAGACCCTACGAGCAGTACTTC
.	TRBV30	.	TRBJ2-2	CAWSVNMDTGELFF	TGTGCCTGGAGTGTAAATATGGACACCGGGGAGCTGTTTTTT
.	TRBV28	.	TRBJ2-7	CASRGKQYSYEQYF	TGTGCCAGCAGGGGTAAACAGTACTCCTACGAGCAGTACTTC
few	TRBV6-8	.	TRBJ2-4	CASRDRIAKNIQYF	TGTGCCAGCAGGGACCGAATAGCCAAAAACATTCAGTACTTC
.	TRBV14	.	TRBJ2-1	CASSQVQPPAPVF	TGTGCCAGCAGCCAGGTGCAGCCCCCGGCGCCGGTCTTC
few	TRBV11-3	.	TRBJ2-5	CASSLAEGPRETQYF	TGTGCCAGCAGCCTCGCGGAGGGGCCCCGGGAGACCCAGTACTTC
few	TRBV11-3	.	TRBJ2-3	CASSRRKGVTDTQYF	TGTGCCAGCAGCCGGCGGAAAGGGGTCACAGATACGCAGTATTTT
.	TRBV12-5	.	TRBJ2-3	CASRYERTTDTQYF	TGTGCCAGCCGGTATGAGCGCACAACAGATACGCAGTATTTT
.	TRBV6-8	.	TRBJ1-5	CASGSISNQPQHF	TGTGCCAGCGGATCAATTAGCAATCAGCCCCAGCATTTT
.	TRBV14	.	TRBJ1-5	CASSQGLGSQPQHF	TGTGCCAGCAGCCAAGGTCTAGGGAGTCAGCCCCAGCATTTT
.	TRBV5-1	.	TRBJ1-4	CASSLGEEDNEKLFF	TGCGCCAGCAGCTTGGGTGAGGAGGATAATGAAAAACTGTTTTTT
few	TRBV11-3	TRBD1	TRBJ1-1	CASSRQGATTEAFF	TGTGCCAGCAGCCGACAGGGGGCGACCACTGAAGCTTTCTTT
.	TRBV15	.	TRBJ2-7	CATSRGQGISYEQYF	TGTGCCACCAGCCGGGGGCAGGGGATCTCCTACGAGCAGTACTTC
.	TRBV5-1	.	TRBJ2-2	CTSTPHQFGRGELFF	TGCACCAGCACCCCCCATCAGTTTGGTCGCGGGGAGCTGTTTTTT
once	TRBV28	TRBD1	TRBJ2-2	CASSPLGGQVLTGELFF	TGTGCCAGCAGTCCCCTCGGGGGACAGGTCCTCACCGGGGAGCTGTTTTTT
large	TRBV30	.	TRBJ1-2	CAWSTEGSYGYTF	TGTGCCTGGAGTACTGAGGGGAGCTATGGCTACACCTTC
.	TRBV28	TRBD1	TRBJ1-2	CASSVWGQNYGYTF	TGTGCCAGCAGTGTTTGGGGACAGAACTATGGCTACACCTTC
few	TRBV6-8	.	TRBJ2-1	CASSYSWGSSYNEQFF	TGTGCCAGCAGTTACTCGTGGGGGTCCTCCTACAATGAGCAGTTCTTC
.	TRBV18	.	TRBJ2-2	CASSPGQINTGELFF	TGTGCCAGCTCACCCGGACAGATCAACACCGGGGAGCTGTTTTTT
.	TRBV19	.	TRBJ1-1	CASSIGPTEAFF	TGTGCCAGTAGTATAGGGCCCACTGAAGCTTTCTTT
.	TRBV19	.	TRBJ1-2	CASSYSPSELVGYTF	TGTGCCAGTAGTTACAGCCCATCGGAGCTCGTAGGCTACACCTTC
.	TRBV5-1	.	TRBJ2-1	CASSSGTQRGEQFF	TGCGCCAGCAGCTCCGGGACTCAACGTGGTGAGCAGTTCTTC